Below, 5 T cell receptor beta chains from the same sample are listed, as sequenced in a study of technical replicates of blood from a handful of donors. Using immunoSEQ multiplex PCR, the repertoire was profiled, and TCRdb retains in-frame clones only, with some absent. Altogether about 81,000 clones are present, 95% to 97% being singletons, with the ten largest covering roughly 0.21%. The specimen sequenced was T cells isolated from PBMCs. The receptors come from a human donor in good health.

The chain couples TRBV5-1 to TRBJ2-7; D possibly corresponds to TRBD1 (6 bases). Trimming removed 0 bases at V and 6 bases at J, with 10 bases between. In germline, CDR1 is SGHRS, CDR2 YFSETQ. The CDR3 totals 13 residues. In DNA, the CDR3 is TGCGCCAGCAGCTTGGTAGGGACAACCGAGCAGTACTTC. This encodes CASSLVGTTEQYF. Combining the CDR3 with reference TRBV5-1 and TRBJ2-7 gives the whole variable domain KAGVTQTPRYLIKTRGQQVTLSCSPISGHRSVSWYQQTPGQGLQFLFEYFSETQRNKGNFPGRFSGRQFSNSRSEMNVSTLELGDSALYLCASSLVGTTEQYFGPGTRLTVT.

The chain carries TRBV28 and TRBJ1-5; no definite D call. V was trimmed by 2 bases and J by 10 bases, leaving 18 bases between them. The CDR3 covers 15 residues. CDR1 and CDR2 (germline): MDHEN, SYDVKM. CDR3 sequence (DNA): TGTGCCAGCAGTTTACCTCGCGCGGTAGGTCAACCCCAGCATTTT. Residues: CASSLPRAVGQPQHF.

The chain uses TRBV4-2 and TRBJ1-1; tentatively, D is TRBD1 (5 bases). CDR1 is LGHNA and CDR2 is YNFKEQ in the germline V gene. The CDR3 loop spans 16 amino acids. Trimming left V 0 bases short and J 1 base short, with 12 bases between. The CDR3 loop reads CASSQDKLGGNTEAFF. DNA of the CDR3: TGTGCCAGCAGCCAAGATAAACTCGGGGGGAACACTGAAGCTTTCTTT.

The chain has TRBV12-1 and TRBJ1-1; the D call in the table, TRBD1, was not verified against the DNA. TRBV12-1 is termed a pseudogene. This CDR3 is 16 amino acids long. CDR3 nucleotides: TGTGCCAGCAGCTTCAGTACCGGGACAGAGAACACTGAAGCTTTCTTT. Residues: CASSFSTGTENTEAFF.

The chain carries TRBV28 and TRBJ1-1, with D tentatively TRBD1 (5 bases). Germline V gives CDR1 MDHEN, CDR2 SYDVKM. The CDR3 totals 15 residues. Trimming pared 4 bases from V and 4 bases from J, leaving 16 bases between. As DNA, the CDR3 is TGTGCCAGCAGTTACCTGACAGTCCCGGGCACTGAAGCTTTCTTT. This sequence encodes CASSYLTVPGTEAFF.